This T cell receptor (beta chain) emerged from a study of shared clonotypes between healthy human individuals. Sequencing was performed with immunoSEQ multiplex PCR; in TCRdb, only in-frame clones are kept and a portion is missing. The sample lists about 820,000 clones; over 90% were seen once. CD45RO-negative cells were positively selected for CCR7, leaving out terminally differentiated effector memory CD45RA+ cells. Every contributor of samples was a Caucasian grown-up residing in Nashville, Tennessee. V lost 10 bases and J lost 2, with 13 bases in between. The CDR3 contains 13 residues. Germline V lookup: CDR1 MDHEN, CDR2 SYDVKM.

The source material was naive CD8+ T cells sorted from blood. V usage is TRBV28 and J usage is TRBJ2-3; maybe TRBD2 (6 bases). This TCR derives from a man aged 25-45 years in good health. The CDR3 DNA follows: TGTGCCACTTTACGGGAGTACACAGATACGCAGTATTTT. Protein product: CATLREYTDTQYF.